This entry describes one TCR beta chain. Assay used: immunoSEQ multiplex PCR; TCRdb lists only in-frame clones, some missing. The sample includes over 200,000 clones, under 90% of them seen just once. This sample stems from a study of blood T cell repertoires in COVID-19. Germline V CDR1 and CDR2: MNHEY, SVGAGI. With V trimmed by 0 bases and J by 11 bases, 4 bases remained unmatched. The CDR3 totals 15 residues. The TCR was taken from a woman at least 80 years old with active or convalescent COVID-19. The chain joins TRBV6-5 to TRBJ2-4, with 13 bases identical to TRBD2. The specimen sequenced was peripheral blood. CDR3 bases: TGTGCCAGCAGTTACTCGACTAGCGGGGGGCCTCTTCAGTACTTC. As protein: CASSYSTSGGPLQYF.